This record covers a single T cell receptor (beta chain). Sequencing used immunoSEQ multiplex PCR; TCRdb keeps in-frame clones, though not all of them. The sample records 550,000 to 600,000 clones, 70% to 80% being singletons. These data are taken from a study of shared clonotypes between healthy human individuals. Deletions cut 6 bases from V and 6 bases from J, with 24 bases between. The CDR3 has 16 residues. Germline loops: CDR1 KGHSH, CDR2 LQKENI. This sequence originates from a woman in her thirties or forties in good health. Some clones in this sample may be carry-over from other donors' samples. Material for sequencing was PBMCs. The chain employs TRBV18 and TRBJ2-7; D unresolved. The CDR3 here is CASSREPNVSRGEQYF. The CDR3 coding sequence is TGTGCCAGCTCGCGTGAACCAAACGTCTCTCGTGGCGAGCAGTACTTC.